One sample yielded the 9 T cell receptor beta chains listed below, sequenced in a study of a mutant IDH1 vaccine in newly diagnosed glioma. Documented time point: week 47, end of study. Doses of 300 ug of mutant IDH1 20-mer peptide were given with topical imiquimod. The data were produced by immunoSEQ multiplex PCR, yet TCRdb's version contains in-frame clones alone and is incomplete. The data hold approximately 50,000 clones, with over 80% observed a single time. These receptors' antigens are unknown. The sequencing used PBMCs, collected from a glioma patient whose treatment included an IDH1 peptide vaccine. These receptors were obtained from a woman in her forties or fifties with glioma.

The CDR3 loop reads CASSWGASDYGYTF. Written as DNA, the CDR3 is TGTGCCAGCAGCTGGGGGGCGAGTGACTATGGCTACACCTTC. The gene calls are TRBV5-4 and TRBJ1-2; TRBD1 might be the D (6 bases). The germline gives CDR1 SGHNT, CDR2 YYREEE (reference sequence). CDR3 size: 14 residues. V dropped 3 bases and J dropped 3 bases, with 12 bases sitting between them.

The chain couples TRBV9 to TRBJ2-2; 11 bases fit TRBD1. The CDR3 is made up of 16 amino acids. V was clipped by 0 bases and J by 6 bases; unmatched bases: 4. CDR1 SGDLS and CDR2 YYNGEE come from the germline V gene. The CDR3 nucleotides read TGTGCCAGCAGCGTAGGAGGACAGGGGGCACCCGGGGAGCTGTTTTTT. Protein: CASSVGGQGAPGELFF.

CDR3 coding DNA: TGTGCCAGCAGTGAGTCGCCTAGCGGGGGGCCGCAGTATTTT. It translates to CASSESPSGGPQYF. The chain recombines TRBV6-4 with TRBJ2-3; 11 bases align to TRBD2. The germline V gene has CDR1 MRHNA and CDR2 SNTAGT. The CDR3 has 14 residues. Trimming took 3 bases from V and 10 from J; bases not matched to a gene: 6.

This chain joins TRBV28 and TRBJ2-1; 10 bases line up with TRBD2. CDR1 MDHEN and CDR2 SYDVKM come from the germline V gene. This CDR3 is built from 15 residues. V gave up 2 bases and J gave up 5 bases; unmatched junction bases: 3. The CDR3 DNA follows: TGTGCCAGCAGTTTAGGGCTAGCGGGGGACAATGAGCAGTTCTTC. Its translation: CASSLGLAGDNEQFF.

CDR3 sequence: CASSFTRGNTIYF. As DNA, the CDR3 is TGTGCCAGCAGTTTTACGAGAGGAAACACCATATATTTT. The chain recombines TRBV28 with TRBJ1-3; no definite D call. The CDR3 loop spans 13 amino acids. V was trimmed by 3 bases and J by 4 bases, leaving 7 bases between them. Germline assignment: CDR1 MDHEN and CDR2 SYDVKM. The full variable domain, its missing parts supplied by reference TRBV28 and TRBJ1-3, is DVKVTQSSRYLVKRTGEKVFLECVQDMDHENMFWYRQDPGLGLRLIYFSYDVKMKEKGDIPEGYSVSREKKERFSLILESASTNQTSMYLCASSFTRGNTIYFGEGSWLTVV.

The chain has TRBV7-9 and TRBJ1-1; 7 positions match TRBD1. The CDR3 loop spans 14 amino acids. Germline lookup yields CDR1 SEHNR and CDR2 FQNEAQ (reference sequence). V lost 4 bases, J lost 1 base, and 3 bases stayed unmatched. This chain's CDR3 is CASSSGTANTEAFF. The CDR3 bases are TGTGCCAGCAGCTCCGGGACAGCGAACACTGAAGCTTTCTTT.

V is TRBV6-1 and J is TRBJ2-3; D ambiguous. The CDR3 runs to 12 residues. Germline V gene data show CDR1 as MNHNS and CDR2 as SASEGT. The ends were cut back, 3 bases at V and 5 bases at J, with 6 bases in the middle. CDR3 loop: CASSELEDTQYF. The CDR3 bases are TGTGCCAGCAGTGAGTTGGAAGATACGCAGTATTTT.

V and J are TRBV10-3 and TRBJ2-7, with no clear D. Trimming removed 6 bases at V and 9 bases at J, with 24 bases between. The CDR3 spans 15 residues. CDR1 and CDR2 from the germline V gene are ENHRY and SYGVKD. The chain's CDR3 is CAIRPAGSLILGQYF. Here the CDR3 DNA reads TGTGCCATCAGGCCCGCCGGCAGCCTCATCCTAGGGCAGTACTTC.

The DNA of the CDR3 is TGTGCCAGCTCACCGCTAACCATTAGATCCGGGACAGGGAAGGTTCAGCTGTTTTTT. This codes for CASSPLTIRSGTGKVQLFF. This chain connects TRBV18 to TRBJ2-2; TRBD1 matches 9 bases. The V and J ends lost 3 bases and 12 bases, in that order; junction bases with no gene match: 23. The V gene's germline CDR1 is KGHSH and CDR2 LQKENI. The CDR3 totals 19 residues.